The 20 T cell receptor beta chains in this list originate from one sample, sequenced in a study of shared clonotypes between healthy human individuals. Measured with immunoSEQ multiplex PCR; TCRdb has only the in-frame clones, and not every one. The repertoire holds 950,000 to 1,100,000 clones, around 76% seen once, with 1.2% to 1.5% in the top ten. The specimen was memory CD4+ T cells sorted from blood. The subset is: CD45RA-negative fraction. These receptors all stem from a man aged 18 to 35 in good health.

The rearrangement links TRBV5-4 to TRBJ1-1; 7 positions match TRBD1. Looked up from germline, CDR1 is SGHNT and CDR2 is YYREEE (reference sequence). The CDR3 has 13 residues. V was clipped by 0 bases and J by 11 bases; unmatched bases: 7. Here the CDR3 DNA reads TGTGCCAGCAGCTTGGATCGGCAGGGGGAGGCTTTCTTT. Its translation: CASSLDRQGEAFF.

The table lists this clone with a few counts. The sample carries other DNA sequences with the same CDR3. This chain links TRBV18 with TRBJ1-1; D is unresolved. V was pared by 3 bases and J by 1 base, with 6 bases between. The CDR3 runs 13 residues. Germline loops: CDR1 KGHSH, CDR2 LQKENI. CDR3 protein: CASSPSGNTEAFF. Written as DNA, the CDR3 is TGTGCCAGCTCACCCTCTGGGAACACTGAAGCTTTCTTT.

As regards this clone: The sample holds other DNA sequences that translate to the same CDR3. The chain employs TRBV5-1 and TRBJ2-1; D might be TRBD1 or TRBD2, each matching 6 bases. The CDR3 extends over 15 amino acids. Trimming shortened V by 0 bases and J by 2 bases, and 9 bases separated the two germline ends. CDR1 and CDR2 (germline): SGHRS, YFSETQ. Written as DNA, the CDR3 is TGCGCCAGCAGCTTGGAGGGGGGCCCCTACAATGAGCAGTTCTTC. Translation: CASSLEGGPYNEQFF.

The count of this clone is one. DNA for the CDR3: TGTGCCATCAGTGGGGTCCGAGTGACTAGCATAGAGACCCAGTACTTC. It encodes CAISGVRVTSIETQYF. The rearrangement joins TRBV10-3 to TRBJ2-5; 7 bases agree with TRBD2. Unmatched junction bases numbered 12, after V lost 4 bases and J lost 4 bases. Germline V gene sequence: CDR1 ENHRY, CDR2 SYGVKD. CDR3 length equals 16 residues.

The chain recombines TRBV4-3 with TRBJ2-7, with D possibly TRBD2 on 6 matching bases. The V gene's germline CDR1 is LGHNA and CDR2 YSLEER. V shed 0 bases and J shed 2 bases, with 11 bases lying between them. The CDR3 has 15 amino acids. CDR3: CASSQEYAGPYEQYF. The CDR3, as DNA: TGCGCCAGCAGCCAAGAATATGCGGGGCCCTACGAGCAGTACTTC.

V is TRBV18 and J is TRBJ2-7; TRBD1 agrees at 8 bases. The CDR3 has 15 amino acids. Germline V gives CDR1 KGHSH, CDR2 LQKENI. With V trimmed by 2 bases and J by 6 bases, 9 bases remained unmatched. The CDR3 is CASSPIQGVEAEQYF. The CDR3 bases are TGTGCCAGCTCACCAATACAGGGGGTAGAAGCCGAGCAGTACTTC.

V is TRBV11-2 and J is TRBJ2-1; 9 positions match TRBD2. V trimming: 3 bases; J trimming: 4 bases; junction bases outside the gene matches: 4. Per the germline V gene, CDR1 is SGHAT and CDR2 is FQNNGV. The CDR3 has 15 residues. The CDR3 loop is CASSFLAGLYNEQFF. CDR3 nucleotide sequence: TGTGCCAGCAGCTTTCTAGCGGGGTTGTACAATGAGCAGTTCTTC.

This clone was recorded once. The chain links TRBV28 to TRBJ1-2; D call uncertain. Trimming pared 7 bases from V and 2 bases from J, leaving 14 bases between. This CDR3 region has 14 residues. CDR1 and CDR2 (germline): MDHEN, SYDVKM. The DNA of the CDR3 is TGTGCCAGCACCGACCCGACCGACAACTATGGCTACACCTTC. Translated: CASTDPTDNYGYTF.

CDR3 loop: CASRARNTGELFF. The CDR3 DNA sequence: TGTGCCAGCAGAGCAAGGAACACCGGGGAGCTGTTTTTT. This chain connects TRBV28 to TRBJ2-2; D remains unclear. This CDR3 is built from 13 residues. Between the trimmed V and J ends, which lost 6 bases and 1 base, there was a span of 6 bases. Germline lookup yields CDR1 MDHEN and CDR2 SYDVKM. The variable domain in full, completed from reference TRBV28 and TRBJ2-2, reads DVKVTQSSRYLVKRTGEKVFLECVQDMDHENMFWYRQDPGLGLRLIYFSYDVKMKEKGDIPEGYSVSREKKERFSLILESASTNQTSMYLCASRARNTGELFFGEGSRLTVL.

This clone was seen just once. The gene calls are TRBV6-5 and TRBJ2-3, with D perhaps matching TRBD1 or TRBD2 (5 bases each). The CDR3 covers 14 residues. V lost 5 bases and J lost 6, with 15 bases in between. Looked up from germline, CDR1 is MNHEY and CDR2 is SVGAGI. This CDR3 reads CASSPQGRADTQYF. The CDR3 nucleotides read TGTGCCAGCAGTCCCCAGGGACGGGCGGATACGCAGTATTTT.

This clone was observed a single time. This sequence joins TRBV10-1 and TRBJ2-2; D is undetermined. The germline gives CDR1 WNHNN, CDR2 SYGVQD (reference sequence). The V gene lost 8 bases and the J gene lost 1 base, with 11 bases spanning the gap. This CDR3 spans 14 amino acids. The CDR3 loop reads CASQSQRNTGELFF. CDR3 DNA sequence: TGCGCCAGCCAAAGTCAGCGGAACACCGGGGAGCTGTTTTTT.

The genes are TRBV7-9 and TRBJ2-5; TRBD2 is a possible D gene (5 bases). The closer fit of TRBJ2-7 to the DNA end suggests the J call may be wrong. Germline V gene sequence: CDR1 SEHNR, CDR2 FQNEAQ (reference sequence). The CDR3 extends over 15 amino acids. CDR3 bases: TGTGCCAGCAGCTTAGATGGGGAGAGGGCAGCCGAGCAGTACTTC. Its translation is CASSLDGERAAEQYF.

The rearrangement joins TRBV14 to TRBJ1-5, with D maybe TRBD1 (5 bases). The germline CDR1 and CDR2 sequences are SGHDN and FVKESK. V was trimmed by 1 base and J by 0 bases, leaving 7 bases between them. This CDR3 spans 15 amino acids. The chain's CDR3 is CASSQAGSSNQPQHF. The CDR3 DNA reads TGTGCCAGCAGCCAAGCAGGGTCTAGCAATCAGCCCCAGCATTTT. Supplemented by reference TRBV14 and TRBJ1-5, the full variable domain reads EAGVTQFPSHSVIEKGQTVTLRCDPISGHDNLYWYRRVMGKEIKFLLHFVKESKQDESGMPNNRFLAERTGGTYSTLKVQPAELEDSGVYFCASSQAGSSNQPQHFGDGTRLSIL.

This clone was observed at least ten times. The chain links TRBV7-2 to TRBJ1-1, with 8 nucleotides matching TRBD1. J was trimmed by 8 bases and V by 1 base; bases with no gene match: 3. Germline V gives CDR1 SGHTA, CDR2 FQGNSA. This CDR3 region has 13 residues. DNA of the CDR3: TGTGCCAGCAGCTTAGGACAGGGGTTGGAAGCTTTCTTT. It codes for CASSLGQGLEAFF. The full variable domain, rest sourced from reference TRBV7-2 and TRBJ1-1, is GAGVSQSPSNKVTEKGKDVELRCDPISGHTALYWYRQSLGQGLEFLIYFQGNSAPDKSGLPSDRFSAERTGGSVSTLTIQRTQQEDSAVYLCASSLGQGLEAFFGQGTRLTVV.

V and J are TRBV15 and TRBJ2-7; 12 nucleotides align to TRBD2. CDR3 length equals 13 residues. The junction had 2 bases not matched to a gene; V was cut back by 7 bases and J by 4 bases. CDR1 LNHNV and CDR2 YYDKDF come from the germline V gene (reference sequence). The CDR3 nucleotides read TGTGCCACCAAGACTAGCGGGGGATACGAGCAGTACTTC. Residues: CATKTSGGYEQYF.

The J gene is TRBJ1-6, the V gene TRBV15; a possible D gene is TRBD1 (5 bases). The germline V gene encodes CDR1 LNHNV and CDR2 YYDKDF (reference sequence). This CDR3 is 14 amino acids long. Trimming pared 4 bases from V and 10 bases from J, leaving 14 bases between. The DNA of the CDR3 is TGTGCCACCAGCATATTAGCCAGGGACTCACCCCTCCACTTT. Its translation: CATSILARDSPLHF.

Written as DNA, the CDR3 is TGTGCCAGCAGCGCTACCGGACAGGGGCGCGGAAACACCATATATTTT. Its protein is CASSATGQGRGNTIYF. The chain combines TRBV28 with TRBJ1-3; TRBD1 agrees at 9 bases. This CDR3 contains 16 residues. Germline V CDR1 and CDR2: MDHEN, SYDVKM. V lost 6 bases and J lost 4; bases outside the gene matches: 10. Complete variable domain (other parts from reference TRBV28 and TRBJ1-3): DVKVTQSSRYLVKRTGEKVFLECVQDMDHENMFWYRQDPGLGLRLIYFSYDVKMKEKGDIPEGYSVSREKKERFSLILESASTNQTSMYLCASSATGQGRGNTIYFGEGSWLTVV.

J is TRBJ1-5 and V is TRBV6-6; D gene uncertain. The CDR3 extends over 15 amino acids. V was cut by 2 bases and J by 4 bases, with 12 bases left in between. In germline, CDR1 is MNHNY, CDR2 SVGAGI (reference sequence). This CDR3 reads CASSYELQRNQPQHF. CDR3 bases: TGTGCCAGCAGTTACGAATTACAACGAAATCAGCCCCAGCATTTT.

This clone was recorded only once. V usage is TRBV29-1 and J usage is TRBJ1-3; D gene uncertain. The CDR3 is 12 residues long. V lost 7 bases, J lost 4 bases, and 11 bases lay in between. CDR1 is SQVTM, CDR2 ANQGSEA, per germline. CDR3 loop: CSGIGGGNTIYF. In DNA, the CDR3 is TGCAGCGGGATAGGTGGCGGAAACACCATATATTTT.

The chain has TRBV15 and TRBJ2-3; D tentatively reads TRBD1 or TRBD2 (5 bases each). The CDR3 has 14 residues. The germline CDR1 and CDR2 sequences are LNHNV and YYDKDF (reference sequence). V was trimmed by 5 bases and J by 1 base, leaving 10 bases between them. The DNA of the CDR3 is TGTGCCACCAGCCCGGGGCGGGGCACAGATACGCAGTATTTT. Amino acids: CATSPGRGTDTQYF.